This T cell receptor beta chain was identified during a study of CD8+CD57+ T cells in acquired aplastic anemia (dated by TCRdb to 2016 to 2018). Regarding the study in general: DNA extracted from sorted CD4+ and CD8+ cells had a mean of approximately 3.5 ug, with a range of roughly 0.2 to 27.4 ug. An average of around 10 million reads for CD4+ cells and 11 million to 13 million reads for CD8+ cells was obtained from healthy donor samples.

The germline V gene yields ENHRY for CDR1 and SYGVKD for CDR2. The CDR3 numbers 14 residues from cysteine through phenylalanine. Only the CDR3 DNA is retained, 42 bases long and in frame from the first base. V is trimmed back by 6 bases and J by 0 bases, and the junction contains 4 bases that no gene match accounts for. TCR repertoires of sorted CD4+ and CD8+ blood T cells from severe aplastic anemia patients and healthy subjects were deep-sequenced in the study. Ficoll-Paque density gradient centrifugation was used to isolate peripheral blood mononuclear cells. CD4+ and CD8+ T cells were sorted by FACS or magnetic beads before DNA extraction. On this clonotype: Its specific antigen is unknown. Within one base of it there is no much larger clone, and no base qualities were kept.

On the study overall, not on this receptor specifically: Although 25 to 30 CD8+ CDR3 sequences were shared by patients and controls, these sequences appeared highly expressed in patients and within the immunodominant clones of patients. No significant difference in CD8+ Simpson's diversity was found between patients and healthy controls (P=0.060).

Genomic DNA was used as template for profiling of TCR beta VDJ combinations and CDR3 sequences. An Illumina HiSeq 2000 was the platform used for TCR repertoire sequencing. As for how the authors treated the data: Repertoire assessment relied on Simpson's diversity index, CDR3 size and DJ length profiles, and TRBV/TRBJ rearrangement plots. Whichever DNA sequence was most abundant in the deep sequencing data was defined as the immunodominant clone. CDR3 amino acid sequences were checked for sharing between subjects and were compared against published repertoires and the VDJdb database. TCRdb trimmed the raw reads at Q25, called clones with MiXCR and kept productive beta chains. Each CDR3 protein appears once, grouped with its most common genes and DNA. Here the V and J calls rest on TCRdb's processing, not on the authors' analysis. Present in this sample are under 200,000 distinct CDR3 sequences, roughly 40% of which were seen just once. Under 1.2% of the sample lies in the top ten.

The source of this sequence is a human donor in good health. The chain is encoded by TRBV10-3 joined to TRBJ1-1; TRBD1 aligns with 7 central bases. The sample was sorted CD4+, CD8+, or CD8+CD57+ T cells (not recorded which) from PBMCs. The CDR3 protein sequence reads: CAIRDRVLNTEAFF. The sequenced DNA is TGTGCCATCAGAGACAGGGTTTTGAACACTGAAGCTTTCTTT.